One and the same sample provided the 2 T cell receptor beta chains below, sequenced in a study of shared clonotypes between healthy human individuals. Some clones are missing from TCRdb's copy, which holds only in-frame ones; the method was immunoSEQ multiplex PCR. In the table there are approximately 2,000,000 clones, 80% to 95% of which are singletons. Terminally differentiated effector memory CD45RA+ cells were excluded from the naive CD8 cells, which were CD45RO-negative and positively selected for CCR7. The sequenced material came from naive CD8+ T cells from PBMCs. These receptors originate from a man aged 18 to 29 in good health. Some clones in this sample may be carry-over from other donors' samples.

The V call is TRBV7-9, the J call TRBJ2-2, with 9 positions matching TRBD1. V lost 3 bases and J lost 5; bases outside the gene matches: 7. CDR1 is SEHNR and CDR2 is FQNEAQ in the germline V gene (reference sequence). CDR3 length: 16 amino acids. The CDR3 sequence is CASSFPGTGWTGELFF. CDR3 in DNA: TGTGCCAGCAGCTTCCCCGGGACAGGGTGGACCGGGGAGCTGTTTTTT. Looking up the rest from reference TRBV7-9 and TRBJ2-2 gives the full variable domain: DTGVSQNPRHKITKRGQNVTFRCDPISEHNRLYWYRQTLGQGPEFLTYFQNEAQLEKSRLLSDRFSAERPKGSFSTLEIQRTEQGDSAMYLCASSFPGTGWTGELFFGEGSRLTVL.

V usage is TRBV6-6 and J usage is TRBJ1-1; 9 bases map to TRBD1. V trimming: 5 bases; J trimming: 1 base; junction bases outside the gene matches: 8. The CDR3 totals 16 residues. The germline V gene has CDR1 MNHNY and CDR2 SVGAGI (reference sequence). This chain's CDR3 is CASSPSGTGPNTEAFF. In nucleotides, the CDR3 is TGTGCCAGCAGTCCCTCCGGGACAGGGCCGAACACTGAAGCTTTCTTT.